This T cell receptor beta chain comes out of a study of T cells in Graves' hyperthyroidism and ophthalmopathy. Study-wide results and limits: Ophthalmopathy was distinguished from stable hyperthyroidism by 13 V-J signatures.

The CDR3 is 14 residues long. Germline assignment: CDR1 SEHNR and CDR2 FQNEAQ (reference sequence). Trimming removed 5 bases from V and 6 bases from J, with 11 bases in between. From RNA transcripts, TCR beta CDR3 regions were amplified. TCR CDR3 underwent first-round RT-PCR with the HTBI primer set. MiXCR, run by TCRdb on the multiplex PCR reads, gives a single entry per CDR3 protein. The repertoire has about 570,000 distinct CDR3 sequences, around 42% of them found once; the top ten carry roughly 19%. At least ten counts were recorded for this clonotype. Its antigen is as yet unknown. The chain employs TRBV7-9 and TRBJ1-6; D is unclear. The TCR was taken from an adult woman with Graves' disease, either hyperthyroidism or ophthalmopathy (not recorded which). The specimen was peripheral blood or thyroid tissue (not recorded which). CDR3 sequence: CASSDPYPNSPLHF. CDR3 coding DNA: TGTGCCAGCAGCGACCCGTACCCTAATTCACCCCTCCACTTT.